This TCR beta chain was documented in a study of CD8+CD57+ T cells in acquired aplastic anemia (dated by TCRdb to the late 2010s). A note on the overall study: Extracted DNA from sorted CD4+ and CD8+ cells averaged 3.2 ug, ranging from roughly 0.17 to 27.4 ug. CD8+CD57+ expansion was defined as a frequency above the mean frequency observed in healthy subjects. The investigation overall reported the following: Patients and healthy controls showed no significant difference in CD8+ Simpson's diversity (P=0.060). Approximately 27 CD8+ CDR3 sequences were found in both patients and controls but appeared to be highly expressed in patients and within the immunodominant clones of the patients.

TCR beta VDJ combination and CDR3 sequence profiling used genomic DNA as the template. An Illumina HiSeq 2000 was the platform used for TCR repertoire sequencing. The authors processed their data as follows. TRBV/TRBJ rearrangement plots, CDR3 size and DJ length profiles, and Simpson's diversity index were used to assess repertoires. The most abundant DNA sequence in the deep sequencing data was taken as the immunodominant clone. CDR3 amino acid sequences were screened for sharing across subjects and were compared with published repertoires and the VDJdb database. Clones were called with MiXCR by TCRdb after fastp trimmed the public reads at Q25, and only in-frame beta chains were retained. Every entry covers one CDR3 protein and lists the most common genes and DNA from its rows. TCRdb's processing, not the study's, gives the V and J calls here. The sample records 200,000 to 300,000 distinct CDR3 sequences, approximately 82% of which are singletons. The ten largest clones capture about two fifths of the sample.

V is pared back by 4 bases and J by 0 bases, with 8 bases lying between the germline termini. The germline V gene specifies SGHTA as CDR1 and FQGNSA as CDR2. From the cysteine up to the phenylalanine, the CDR3 has a length of 14 residues. The entry retains the CDR3 DNA only, 42 bases that are in frame from base 1. The patients picked for sequencing were ones in whom flow cytometry had shown an expansion of CD8+CD57+ cells. Severe acquired aplastic anemia was diagnosed in all patients according to International Study of Aplastic Anemia and Agranulocytosis and Camitta criteria. No patient had received any therapy when blood was sampled. In this study, sorted CD4+ and CD8+ T cells from the blood of healthy subjects and of severe aplastic anemia patients had their TCR repertoires deep-sequenced. Patients were enrolled in the USA under clinicaltrials.gov protocols 00001620, 01623167, 00001397, 00071045, 00081523 and 00961064. Ficoll-Paque density gradient centrifugation was used to isolate peripheral blood mononuclear cells. Before DNA was extracted, CD4+ and CD8+ T cells were sorted using either FACS or magnetic beads.

As for this clonotype: Its antigen is still unknown. The sample holds no much larger clone one base away, and base qualities are not on file.

This sequence originates from a human donor with aplastic anemia. Recombination joined TRBV7-2 with TRBJ2-3, and possibly TRBD2, on 6 matching bases. The sample taken for sequencing was sorted CD4+, CD8+, or CD8+CD57+ T cells (not recorded which) from PBMCs. The CDR3: CASSWGVSTDTQYF. The DNA sequence is TGTGCCAGCAGCTGGGGGGTTAGCACAGATACGCAGTATTTT.